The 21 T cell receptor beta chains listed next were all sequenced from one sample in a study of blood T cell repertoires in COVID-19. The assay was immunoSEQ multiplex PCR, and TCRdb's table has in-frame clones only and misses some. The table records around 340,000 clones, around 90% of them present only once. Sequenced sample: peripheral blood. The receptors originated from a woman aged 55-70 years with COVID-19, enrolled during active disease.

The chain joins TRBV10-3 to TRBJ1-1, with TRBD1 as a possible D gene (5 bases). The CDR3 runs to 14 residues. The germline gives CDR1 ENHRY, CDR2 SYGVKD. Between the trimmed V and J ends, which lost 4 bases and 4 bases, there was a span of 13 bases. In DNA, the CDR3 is TGTGCCATCAGTGTGAATGGGGCAGGCACTGAAGCTTTCTTT. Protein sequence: CAISVNGAGTEAFF.

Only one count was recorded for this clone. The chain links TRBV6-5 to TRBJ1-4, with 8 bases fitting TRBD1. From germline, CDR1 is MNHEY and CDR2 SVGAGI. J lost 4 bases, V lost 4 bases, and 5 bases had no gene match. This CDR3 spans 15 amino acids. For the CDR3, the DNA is TGTGCCAGCAGTTCTTGGACAGGGCGTAATGAAAAACTGTTTTTT. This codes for CASSSWTGRNEKLFF.

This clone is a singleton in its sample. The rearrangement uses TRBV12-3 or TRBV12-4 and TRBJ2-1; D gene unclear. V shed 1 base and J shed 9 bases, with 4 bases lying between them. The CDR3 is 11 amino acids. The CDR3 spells CASSLGIEQFF. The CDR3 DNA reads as TGTGCCAGCAGTTTAGGTATTGAGCAGTTCTTC.

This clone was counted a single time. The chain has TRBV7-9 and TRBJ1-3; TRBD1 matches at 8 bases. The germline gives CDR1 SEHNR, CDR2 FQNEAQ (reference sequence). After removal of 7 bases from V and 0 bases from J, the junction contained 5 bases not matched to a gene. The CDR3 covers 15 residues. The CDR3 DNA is TGTGCCAGCATCCAAACAGGGGGCTCTGGAAACACCATATATTTT. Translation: CASIQTGGSGNTIYF.

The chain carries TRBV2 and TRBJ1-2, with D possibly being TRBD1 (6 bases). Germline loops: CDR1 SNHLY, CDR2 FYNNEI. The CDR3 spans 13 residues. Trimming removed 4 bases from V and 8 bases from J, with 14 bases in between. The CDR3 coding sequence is TGTGCCAGCAGTGGCAGGGGCGGAGACGGCTACACCTTC. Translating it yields CASSGRGGDGYTF.

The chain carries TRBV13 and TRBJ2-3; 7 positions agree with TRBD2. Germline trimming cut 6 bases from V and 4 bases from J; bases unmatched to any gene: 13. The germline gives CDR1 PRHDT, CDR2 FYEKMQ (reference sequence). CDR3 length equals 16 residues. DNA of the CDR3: TGTGCCAGCAGTTTCCGCGTCTCGGGGAGGGCAGATACGCAGTATTTT. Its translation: CASSFRVSGRADTQYF.

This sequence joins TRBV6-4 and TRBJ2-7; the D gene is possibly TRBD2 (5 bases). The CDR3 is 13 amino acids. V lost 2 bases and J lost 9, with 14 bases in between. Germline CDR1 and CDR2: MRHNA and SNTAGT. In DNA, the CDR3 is TGTGCCAGCAGTGACCTCGCGGGTAACCGGCAGTACTTC. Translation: CASSDLAGNRQYF.

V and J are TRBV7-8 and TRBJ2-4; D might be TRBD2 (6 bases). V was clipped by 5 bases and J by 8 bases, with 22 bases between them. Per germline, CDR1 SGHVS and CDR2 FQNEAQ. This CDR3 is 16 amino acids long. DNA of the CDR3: TGTGCCAGCAGCCTAAGGGACCCGGAGGGGTCATACATTCAGTACTTC. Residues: CASSLRDPEGSYIQYF.

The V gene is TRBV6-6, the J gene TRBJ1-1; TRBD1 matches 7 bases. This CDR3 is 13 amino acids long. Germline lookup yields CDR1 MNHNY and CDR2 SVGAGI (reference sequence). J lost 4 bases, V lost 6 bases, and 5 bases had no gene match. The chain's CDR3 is CASRNRGFTEAFF. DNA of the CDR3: TGTGCCAGCAGGAACAGGGGTTTCACTGAAGCTTTCTTT.

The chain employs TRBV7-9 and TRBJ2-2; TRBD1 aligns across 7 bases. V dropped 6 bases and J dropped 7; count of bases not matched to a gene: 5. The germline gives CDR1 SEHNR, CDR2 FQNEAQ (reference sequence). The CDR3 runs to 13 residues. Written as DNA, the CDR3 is TGTGCCAGCAGTAAGGGGGCCGTCGGGGAGCTGTTTTTT. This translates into CASSKGAVGELFF.

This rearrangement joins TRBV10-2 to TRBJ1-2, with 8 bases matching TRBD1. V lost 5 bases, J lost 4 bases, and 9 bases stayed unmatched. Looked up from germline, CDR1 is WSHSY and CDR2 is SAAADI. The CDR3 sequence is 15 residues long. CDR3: CASSRTGTKGYGYTF. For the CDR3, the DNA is TGCGCCAGCAGTCGGACAGGGACAAAAGGCTATGGCTACACCTTC.

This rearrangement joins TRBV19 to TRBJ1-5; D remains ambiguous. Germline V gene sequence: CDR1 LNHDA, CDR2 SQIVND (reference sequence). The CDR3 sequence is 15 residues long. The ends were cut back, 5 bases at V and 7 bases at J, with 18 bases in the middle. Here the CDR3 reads CASSPFGGLGQPQHF. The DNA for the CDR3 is TGTGCCAGTAGTCCCTTCGGTGGGCTGGGCCAGCCCCAGCATTTT.

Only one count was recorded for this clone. DNA for the CDR3: TGTGCCAGCAGCCCGACGGACAGGGGGGCAACTAACTATGGCTACACCTTC. Translated: CASSPTDRGATNYGYTF. V gene TRBV4-2 combines with J gene TRBJ1-2, with 10 bases lining up with TRBD1. The germline V gene has CDR1 LGHNA and CDR2 YNFKEQ. The CDR3 is 17 residues long. With 4 bases clipped from V and 0 bases from J, the junction kept 8 bases outside the gene matches.

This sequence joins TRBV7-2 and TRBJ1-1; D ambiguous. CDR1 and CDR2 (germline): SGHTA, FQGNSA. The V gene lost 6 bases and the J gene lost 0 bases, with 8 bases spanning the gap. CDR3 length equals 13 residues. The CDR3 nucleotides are TGTGCCAGCAGATACAACCTGAACACTGAAGCTTTCTTT. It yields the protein CASRYNLNTEAFF.

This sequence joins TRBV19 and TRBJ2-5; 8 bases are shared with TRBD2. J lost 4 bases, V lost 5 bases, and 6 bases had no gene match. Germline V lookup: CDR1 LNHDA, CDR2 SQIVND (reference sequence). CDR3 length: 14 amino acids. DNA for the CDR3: TGTGCCAGTAGTCCCGGGGGGGTCCGAGAGACCCAGTACTTC. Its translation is CASSPGGVRETQYF.

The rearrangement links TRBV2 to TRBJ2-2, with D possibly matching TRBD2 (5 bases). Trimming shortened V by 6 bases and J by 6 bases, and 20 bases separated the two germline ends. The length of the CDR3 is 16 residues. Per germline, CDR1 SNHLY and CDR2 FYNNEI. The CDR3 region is CASSPPGTARAGELFF. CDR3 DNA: TGTGCCAGCAGCCCCCCGGGCACCGCGAGGGCCGGGGAGCTGTTTTTT.

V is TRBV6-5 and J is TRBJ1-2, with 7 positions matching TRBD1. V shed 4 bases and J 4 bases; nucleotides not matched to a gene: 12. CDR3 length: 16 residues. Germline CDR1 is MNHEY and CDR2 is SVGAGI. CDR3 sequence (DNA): TGTGCCAGCAGTTCCCGGACGACAGGGAGGTTCTATGGCTACACCTTC. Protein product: CASSSRTTGRFYGYTF.

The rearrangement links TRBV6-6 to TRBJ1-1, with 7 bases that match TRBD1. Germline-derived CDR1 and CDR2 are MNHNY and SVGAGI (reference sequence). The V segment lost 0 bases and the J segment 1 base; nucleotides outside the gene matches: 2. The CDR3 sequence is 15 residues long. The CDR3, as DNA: TGTGCCAGCAGTTACTCCCGACAGGGGAACACTGAAGCTTTCTTT. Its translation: CASSYSRQGNTEAFF.

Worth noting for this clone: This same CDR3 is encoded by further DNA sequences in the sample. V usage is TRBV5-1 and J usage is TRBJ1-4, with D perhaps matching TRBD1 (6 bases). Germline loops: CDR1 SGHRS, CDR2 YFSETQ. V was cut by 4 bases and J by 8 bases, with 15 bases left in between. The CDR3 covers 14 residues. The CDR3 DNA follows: TGCGCCAGCAGCCTGGGGCAGGGGAACGAAAAACTGTTTTTT. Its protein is CASSLGQGNEKLFF.

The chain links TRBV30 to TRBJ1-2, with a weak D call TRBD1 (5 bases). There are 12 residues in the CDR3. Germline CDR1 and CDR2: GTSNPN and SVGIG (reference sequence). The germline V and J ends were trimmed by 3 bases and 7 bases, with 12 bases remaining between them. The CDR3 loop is CAWSQGVGGYTF. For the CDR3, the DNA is TGTGCCTGGAGCCAGGGTGTCGGTGGCTACACCTTC.

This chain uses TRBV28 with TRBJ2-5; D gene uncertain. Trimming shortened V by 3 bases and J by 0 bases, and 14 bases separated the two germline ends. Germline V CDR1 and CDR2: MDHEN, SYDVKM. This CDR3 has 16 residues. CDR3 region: CASSFFLGDYQETQYF. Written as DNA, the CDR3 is TGTGCCAGCAGTTTTTTCCTCGGTGATTACCAAGAGACCCAGTACTTC.